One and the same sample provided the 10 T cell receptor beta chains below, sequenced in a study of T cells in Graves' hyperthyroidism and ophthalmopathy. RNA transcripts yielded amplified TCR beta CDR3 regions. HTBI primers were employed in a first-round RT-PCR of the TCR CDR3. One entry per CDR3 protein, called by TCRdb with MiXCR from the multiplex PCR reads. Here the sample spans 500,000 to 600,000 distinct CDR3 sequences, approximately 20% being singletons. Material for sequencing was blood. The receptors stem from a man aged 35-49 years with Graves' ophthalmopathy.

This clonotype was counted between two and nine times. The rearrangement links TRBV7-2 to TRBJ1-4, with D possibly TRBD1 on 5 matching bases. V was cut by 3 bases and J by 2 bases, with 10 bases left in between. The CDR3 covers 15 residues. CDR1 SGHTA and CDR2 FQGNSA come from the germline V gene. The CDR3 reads CASSFSGFTNEKLFF. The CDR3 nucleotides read TGTGCCAGCAGCTTTTCAGGGTTCACTAATGAAAAACTGTTTTTT.

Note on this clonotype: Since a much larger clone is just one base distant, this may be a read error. CDR3 sequence: CDSSLDRDQPQHF. In DNA form, the CDR3 reads TGTGACAGCAGCCTCGACAGGGATCAGCCCCAGCATTTT. This chain connects TRBV12-3 or TRBV12-4 to TRBJ1-5; TRBD1 matches 7 bases. CDR3 length equals 13 residues.

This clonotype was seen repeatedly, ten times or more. CDR3 coding DNA: TGCAGTGCTGGTAGCGGAGGCACAGATACGCAGTATTTT. Protein product: CSAGSGGTDTQYF. The chain recombines TRBV20-1 with TRBJ2-3, with D tentatively TRBD2 (6 bases). V was cut by 5 bases and J by 1 base, with 10 bases left in between. Germline CDR1 reads DFQATT; CDR2 reads SNEGSKA (reference sequence). This CDR3 is 13 amino acids long.

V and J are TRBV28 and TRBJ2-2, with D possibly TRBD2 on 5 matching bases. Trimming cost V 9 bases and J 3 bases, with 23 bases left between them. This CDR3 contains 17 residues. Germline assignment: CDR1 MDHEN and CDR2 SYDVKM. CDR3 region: CASGSPSSRRHTGELFF. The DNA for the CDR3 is TGTGCCAGTGGAAGTCCCTCTAGCAGGAGGCACACCGGGGAGCTGTTTTTT.

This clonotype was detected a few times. The CDR3 sequence: CASIIQGAQDGYTF. DNA for the CDR3: TGTGCCAGCATCATACAGGGGGCGCAGGATGGCTACACCTTC. V gene TRBV12-3 or TRBV12-4 combines with J gene TRBJ1-2; TRBD1 matches at 9 bases. Unmatched junction bases numbered 9, after V lost 7 bases and J lost 6 bases. This CDR3 region has 14 residues.

The CDR3 is CASRLQGGRYGYTF. In DNA, the CDR3 is TGTGCCAGCAGATTACAGGGGGGCCGTTATGGCTACACCTTC. This chain joins TRBV28 and TRBJ1-2; 8 bases map to TRBD1. This CDR3 has 14 amino acids. V was clipped by 6 bases and J by 5 bases; unmatched bases: 8. Per germline, CDR1 MDHEN and CDR2 SYDVKM.

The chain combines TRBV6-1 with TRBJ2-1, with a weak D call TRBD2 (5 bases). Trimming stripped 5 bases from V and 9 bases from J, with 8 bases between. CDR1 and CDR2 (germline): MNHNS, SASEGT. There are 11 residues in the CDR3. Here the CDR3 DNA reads TGTGCCAGCAGTCCGGGATTTGAGCAGTTCTTC. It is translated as CASSPGFEQFF.

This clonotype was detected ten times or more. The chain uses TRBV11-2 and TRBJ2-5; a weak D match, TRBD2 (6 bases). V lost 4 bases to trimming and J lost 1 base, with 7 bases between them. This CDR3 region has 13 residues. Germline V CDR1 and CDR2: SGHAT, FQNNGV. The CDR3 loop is CASSWRGQETQYF. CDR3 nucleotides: TGTGCCAGCAGCTGGCGGGGCCAAGAGACCCAGTACTTC.

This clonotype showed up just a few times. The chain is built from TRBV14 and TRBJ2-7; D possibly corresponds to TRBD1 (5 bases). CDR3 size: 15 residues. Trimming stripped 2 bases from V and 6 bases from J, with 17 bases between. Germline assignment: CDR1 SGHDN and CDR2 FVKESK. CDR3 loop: CASSQQGTARAEQYF. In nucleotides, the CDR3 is TGTGCCAGCAGCCAACAGGGAACCGCGCGCGCCGAGCAGTACTTC. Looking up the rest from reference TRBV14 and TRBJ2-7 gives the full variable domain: EAGVTQFPSHSVIEKGQTVTLRCDPISGHDNLYWYRRVMGKEIKFLLHFVKESKQDESGMPNNRFLAERTGGTYSTLKVQPAELEDSGVYFCASSQQGTARAEQYFGPGTRLTVT.

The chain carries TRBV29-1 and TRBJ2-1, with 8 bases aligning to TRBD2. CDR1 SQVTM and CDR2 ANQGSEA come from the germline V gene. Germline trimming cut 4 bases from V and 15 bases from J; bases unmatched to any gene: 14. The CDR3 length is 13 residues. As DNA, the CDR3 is TGCAGCGTTGGTACAGCTCGGGGGGGGTTGGGGTTCTTC. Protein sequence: CSVGTARGGLGFF.